The 32 T cell receptor beta chains reported below all come from one sample, sequenced in a study of blood T cell repertoires in COVID-19. Assay used: immunoSEQ multiplex PCR; TCRdb lists only in-frame clones, some missing. The table includes about 57,000 clones, 70% to 80% detected once. Specimen: peripheral blood. These receptors were taken from a man between 60 and 70 years old with acute or convalescent COVID-19.

This clone was seen a few times. J is TRBJ2-5 and V is TRBV7-3; possible D gene TRBD2, 6 bases. Looked up from germline, CDR1 is SGHTA and CDR2 is FQGTGA. The CDR3 consists of 14 residues. Trimming removed 3 bases at V and 0 bases at J, with 8 bases between. In nucleotides, the CDR3 is TGTGCCAGCAGCTTTGGGGGGTACCAAGAGACCCAGTACTTC. Its translation: CASSFGGYQETQYF.

The rearrangement uses TRBV5-4 and TRBJ2-7, with D maybe TRBD1 (5 bases). The germline V and J ends were trimmed by 1 base and 5 bases, with 10 bases remaining between them. Germline values: CDR1 SGHNT, CDR2 YYREEE (reference sequence). This CDR3 region has 13 residues. CDR3 DNA sequence: TGTGCCAGCAGCTTGATAGACAGCCACGAGCAGTACTTC. Its protein product is CASSLIDSHEQYF.

The genes are TRBV7-8 and TRBJ2-7; D ambiguous. V was clipped by 2 bases and J by 2 bases, with 7 bases between them. The CDR3 consists of 13 residues. Germline V gene lookup returns CDR1 SGHVS and CDR2 FQNEAQ. The CDR3 DNA sequence: TGTGCCAGCAGCTTAAACAGAGCCTACGAGCAGTACTTC. The encoded protein is CASSLNRAYEQYF.

This chain connects TRBV28 to TRBJ1-2; 8 nucleotides agree with TRBD1. From germline, CDR1 is MDHEN and CDR2 SYDVKM. This CDR3 is 15 amino acids long. V gave up 4 bases and J gave up 6 bases; unmatched junction bases: 10. The CDR3: CASSSYGQGGHGYTF. The CDR3 DNA reads as TGTGCCAGCAGTTCCTATGGACAGGGCGGGCATGGCTACACCTTC.

As regards this clone: Other DNA sequences of this sample code for an identical CDR3. The V call is TRBV28, the J call TRBJ1-5, with D maybe TRBD1 (5 bases). Germline CDR1 MDHEN, CDR2 SYDVKM. This CDR3 is 13 amino acids long. V was shortened by 2 bases and J by 4 bases, with 6 bases between the two germline ends. CDR3 DNA sequence: TGTGCCAGCAGTTTAACAGGTAATCAGCCCCAGCATTTT. Translated: CASSLTGNQPQHF.

This sequence joins TRBV28 and TRBJ1-2; 7 nucleotides align to TRBD1. CDR1 MDHEN and CDR2 SYDVKM come from the germline V gene. This CDR3 has 13 amino acids. Trimming removed 5 bases from V and 4 bases from J; junction bases left unmatched: 4. CDR3 DNA sequence: TGTGCCAGCAGTATCGGGACAGCCTATGGCTACACCTTC. Its translation: CASSIGTAYGYTF.

The chain links TRBV13 to TRBJ2-7, with a weak D call TRBD1 (5 bases). V lost 3 bases, J lost 3 bases, and 12 bases lay in between. Germline V gene sequence: CDR1 PRHDT, CDR2 FYEKMQ (reference sequence). The CDR3 length is 14 residues. The CDR3 region is CASSFEGAYYEQYF. The CDR3 nucleotides are TGTGCCAGCAGCTTTGAAGGGGCGTACTACGAGCAGTACTTC.

The chain couples TRBV5-1 to TRBJ2-5; 12 bases agree with TRBD2. The germline CDR1 and CDR2 sequences are SGHRS and YFSETQ. The CDR3 runs to 14 residues. The junction had 3 bases not matched to a gene; V was cut back by 4 bases and J by 5 bases. CDR3 DNA sequence: TGCGCCAGCAGCCGACTAGCGGGAGAGGAGACCCAGTACTTC. Its translation: CASSRLAGEETQYF.

Concerning this clone: One junction end disagrees with the germline gene, perhaps due to a read error. V gene TRBV7-7 combines with J gene TRBJ2-2; 11 nucleotides agree with TRBD2. The CDR3 totals 14 residues. The germline V gene encodes CDR1 SSHAT and CDR2 FNYEAQ (reference sequence). CDR3 sequence: CASSPSGRSGELFF. The CDR3 DNA reads TGTGCTAGCAGCCCTAGCGGGAGGTCCGGGGAGCTGTTTTTT.

The chain recombines TRBV5-4 with TRBJ2-1; 7 nucleotides align to TRBD1. Germline V lookup: CDR1 SGHNT, CDR2 YYREEE (reference sequence). The V and J ends lost 5 bases and 6 bases, in that order; junction bases with no gene match: 8. The CDR3 is 14 residues long. The CDR3 DNA reads TGTGCCAGCAGAACTAACGCAGGGGGCAATGAGCAGTTCTTC. Translation: CASRTNAGGNEQFF.

The V gene is TRBV5-5, the J gene TRBJ2-1; D is uncertain. The CDR3 has 13 amino acids. Germline CDR1 SGHKS, CDR2 YYEKEE (reference sequence). The V gene lost 2 bases and the J gene lost 4 bases, with 7 bases spanning the gap. CDR3 amino acids: CASSFDLYNEQFF. In DNA form, the CDR3 reads TGTGCCAGCAGCTTTGACTTATACAATGAGCAGTTCTTC.

The chain couples TRBV4-1 to TRBJ2-3; 9 bases line up with TRBD1. Trimming removed 4 bases from V and 1 base from J; junction bases left unmatched: 12. CDR3 size: 18 residues. Germline lookup yields CDR1 MGHRA and CDR2 YSYEKL. The CDR3 reads CASSPSTGGEFGTDTQYF. CDR3 sequence (DNA): TGCGCCAGCAGCCCCAGTACAGGGGGCGAATTTGGCACAGATACGCAGTATTTT.

This sequence joins TRBV2 and TRBJ2-7; 7 positions match TRBD2. Germline CDR1 is SNHLY and CDR2 is FYNNEI. V gave up 5 bases and J gave up 7 bases; unmatched junction bases: 2. The CDR3 contains 11 residues. The CDR3 loop is CASSYSGEQYF. CDR3 DNA: TGTGCCAGCAGTTATAGCGGGGAGCAGTACTTC.

This chain uses TRBV7-2 with TRBJ2-7; D remains unclear. Germline V gives CDR1 SGHTA, CDR2 FQGNSA. V lost 1 base, J lost 0 bases, and 10 bases lay in between. The CDR3 covers 15 residues. CDR3 coding DNA: TGTGCCAGCAGCTTAGGCAGGCTCAGCTCCTACGAGCAGTACTTC. It encodes CASSLGRLSSYEQYF.

The J gene is TRBJ2-2, the V gene TRBV5-1; maybe TRBD2 (6 bases). CDR1 and CDR2 from the germline V gene are SGHRS and YFSETQ. The length of the CDR3 is 17 residues. Trimming cost V 4 bases and J 0 bases, with 16 bases left between them. The CDR3 sequence is CASSLLTIAANTGELFF. The CDR3 coding sequence is TGCGCCAGCAGCCTATTGACTATAGCGGCGAACACCGGGGAGCTGTTTTTT.

This clone was recorded at least ten times. The chain recombines TRBV27 with TRBJ2-2, with D possibly being TRBD2 (6 bases). This CDR3 is built from 13 residues. The germline V gene has CDR1 MNHEY and CDR2 SMNVEV (reference sequence). V was clipped by 5 bases and J by 5 bases, with 9 bases between them. CDR3 amino acids: CASSPLATGELFF. The CDR3 region has the DNA TGTGCCAGCAGTCCCCTAGCGACCGGGGAGCTGTTTTTT.

The J gene is TRBJ1-2, the V gene TRBV28; D is uncertain. Germline assignment: CDR1 MDHEN and CDR2 SYDVKM. This CDR3 has 12 residues. The germline V and J ends were trimmed by 5 bases and 8 bases, with 12 bases remaining between them. Written as DNA, the CDR3 is TGTGCCAGCAGTGATGGTCTGGAGGGCTACACCTTC. It is translated as CASSDGLEGYTF.

This chain connects TRBV6-2 or TRBV6-3 to TRBJ2-7; 9 nucleotides line up with TRBD2. After removal of 5 bases from V and 1 base from J, the junction contained 6 bases not matched to a gene. The CDR3 contains 15 residues. Germline CDR1 and CDR2: MNHEY and SVGEGT. DNA of the CDR3: TGTGCCAGCAGTCGAATAGCGGGAGCGTCCTACGAGCAGTACTTC. Translating gives CASSRIAGASYEQYF.

The chain carries TRBV20-1 and TRBJ1-2; 8 nucleotides match TRBD1. Losses at the gene ends were 3 bases for V and 8 bases for J; bases not matched to a gene: 11. This CDR3 contains 14 residues. CDR1 is DFQATT, CDR2 SNEGSKA, per germline (reference sequence). The CDR3: CSASPYLQGGGYTF. In nucleotides, the CDR3 is TGCAGTGCTAGTCCCTATTTACAGGGGGGAGGCTACACCTTC.

The chain combines TRBV30 with TRBJ1-1, with a possible D match to TRBD1 (5 bases). Germline assignment: CDR1 GTSNPN and CDR2 SVGIG (reference sequence). V shed 4 bases and J shed 4 bases, with 13 bases lying between them. The CDR3 sequence is 13 residues long. CDR3 DNA sequence: TGTGCCTGGAATGACAGAGGTACCACTGAAGCTTTCTTT. Its protein is CAWNDRGTTEAFF.

The chain couples TRBV6-5 to TRBJ2-1; 7 positions match TRBD2. The J segment lost 3 bases and the V segment lost 6 bases, leaving 8 bases of the junction unmatched. Germline lookup yields CDR1 MNHEY and CDR2 SVGAGI. CDR3 size: 15 residues. CDR3 in amino acids: CASRAPGGIYNEQFF. Here the CDR3 DNA reads TGTGCCAGCAGGGCCCCGGGAGGAATCTACAATGAGCAGTTCTTC.

This chain uses TRBV7-8 with TRBJ2-7; 10 nucleotides align to TRBD2. CDR1 is SGHVS and CDR2 is FQNEAQ in the germline V gene. The CDR3 has 15 residues. J was trimmed by 4 bases and V by 4 bases; bases with no gene match: 7. CDR3 in amino acids: CASSSLLAGEYEQYF. In nucleotides, the CDR3 is TGTGCCAGCAGCTCCCTTCTAGCGGGAGAGTACGAGCAGTACTTC.

This chain connects TRBV7-3 to TRBJ2-1, with a weak D call TRBD2 (5 bases). This CDR3 is built from 13 residues. Germline V lookup: CDR1 SGHTA, CDR2 FQGTGA. The V end was cut by 5 bases, the J end by 6 bases, with 11 bases between. The CDR3 DNA reads as TGTGCCAGCAGCGTCAGCGGAACCAATGAGCAGTTCTTC. This encodes CASSVSGTNEQFF.

This clone appeared a few times. The CDR3 coding sequence is TGTGCCAGCAGCGTAGGACGGGTCTATAATTCACCCCTCCACTTT. This encodes CASSVGRVYNSPLHF. The chain carries TRBV9 and TRBJ1-6; no reliable D call. The CDR3 contains 15 residues. The V and J ends lost 0 bases and 3 bases respectively, with 7 bases between them. Germline CDR1 is SGDLS and CDR2 is YYNGEE. Drawing the rest from reference TRBV9 and TRBJ1-6, the complete variable domain is DSGVTQTPKHLITATGQRVTLRCSPRSGDLSVYWYQQSLDQGLQFLIQYYNGEERAKGNILERFSAQQFPDLHSELNLSSLELGDSALYFCASSVGRVYNSPLHFGNGTRLTVT.

The chain has TRBV27 and TRBJ1-1; D remains ambiguous. Trimming left V 4 bases short and J 0 bases short, with 12 bases between. The CDR3 runs to 15 residues. The germline CDR1 and CDR2 sequences are MNHEY and SMNVEV (reference sequence). This chain's CDR3 is CASSWKQNMNTEAFF. The CDR3 DNA sequence: TGTGCCAGCAGTTGGAAACAGAACATGAACACTGAAGCTTTCTTT.

The chain uses TRBV10-1 and TRBJ2-1; no clear D. V was clipped by 5 bases and J by 5 bases, with 4 bases between them. The germline V gene has CDR1 WNHNN and CDR2 SYGVQD (reference sequence). This CDR3 spans 11 amino acids. The CDR3 region is CASSHNNEQFF. DNA for the CDR3: TGCGCCAGCAGTCACAACAATGAGCAGTTCTTC.

This rearrangement joins TRBV7-9 to TRBJ1-2, with 9 bases aligning to TRBD1. The CDR3 is 19 residues long. The germline V gene has CDR1 SEHNR and CDR2 FQNEAQ (reference sequence). V shed 2 bases, J shed 4 bases, and the junction held 17 bases outside the gene matches. CDR3 region: CASSLKGPQGAVWRYGYTF. DNA for the CDR3: TGTGCCAGCAGCTTAAAGGGGCCACAGGGGGCGGTTTGGCGCTATGGCTACACCTTC.

The V gene is TRBV4-1, the J gene TRBJ2-7, with TRBD2 matching over 7 bases. CDR1 and CDR2 (germline): MGHRA, YSYEKL. This CDR3 has 15 amino acids. V lost 1 base to trimming and J lost 0 bases; unmatched junction nucleotides: 3. The CDR3 loop is CASSQVAGSSYEQYF. CDR3 in DNA: TGCGCCAGCAGCCAAGTAGCGGGTAGCTCCTACGAGCAGTACTTC.

The V gene is TRBV14, the J gene TRBJ1-4, with D unclear. The V gene lost 4 bases and the J gene lost 2 bases, with 17 bases spanning the gap. Germline loops: CDR1 SGHDN, CDR2 FVKESK. The CDR3 runs 17 residues. CDR3 bases: TGTGCCAGCAGCCCCTGGGGAGGAGCGGTGACTAATGAAAAACTGTTTTTT. Amino acids: CASSPWGGAVTNEKLFF.

The chain has TRBV27 and TRBJ2-4; perhaps TRBD2 as D (7 bases). V was clipped by 10 bases and J by 6 bases, with 16 bases between them. Germline V gene data show CDR1 as MNHEY and CDR2 as SMNVEV (reference sequence). The length of the CDR3 is 13 residues. This CDR3 is CATSGGAGNIQYF. In DNA form, the CDR3 reads TGTGCCACTTCGGGGGGCGCGGGAAACATTCAGTACTTC.

The table lists this clone with a few counts. Written as DNA, the CDR3 is TGTGCCAGCAGCAAAGGGTACAGAACAAGCAATCAGCCCCAGCATTTT. Encoded protein: CASSKGYRTSNQPQHF. This chain joins TRBV21-1 and TRBJ1-5; TRBD1, the D gene given by the table, was not confirmed from the DNA. TRBV21-1 is a pseudogene locus. The CDR3 has 16 amino acids.

The sample holds one count of this clone. The chain combines TRBV7-2 with TRBJ2-3; 14 bases align to TRBD2. The CDR3 contains 17 residues. After removal of 4 bases from V and 3 bases from J, the junction contained 6 bases not matched to a gene. Germline V gene lookup returns CDR1 SGHTA and CDR2 FQGNSA. The CDR3 DNA reads as TGTGCCAGCAGCTCCGGGACTAGCGGGAGCCGTACAGATACGCAGTATTTT. The encoded protein is CASSSGTSGSRTDTQYF.